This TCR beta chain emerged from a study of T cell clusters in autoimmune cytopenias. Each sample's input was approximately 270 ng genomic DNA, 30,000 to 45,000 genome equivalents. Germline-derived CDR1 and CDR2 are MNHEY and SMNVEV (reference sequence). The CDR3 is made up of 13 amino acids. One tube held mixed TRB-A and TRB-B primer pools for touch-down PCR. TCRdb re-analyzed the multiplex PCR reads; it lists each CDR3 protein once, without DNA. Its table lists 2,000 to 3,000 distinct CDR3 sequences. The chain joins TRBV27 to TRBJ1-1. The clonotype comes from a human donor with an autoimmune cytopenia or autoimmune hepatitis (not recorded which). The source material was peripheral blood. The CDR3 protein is CARRAKAEGEAFF.